Listed below are T cell receptor beta chains from one sample, sequenced in a study of graft-versus-host responses after intestinal transplantation. Sequencing used immunoSEQ multiplex PCR; TCRdb keeps in-frame clones, though not all of them. This sample has around 7,000 clones; 68% occur once, and the top ten carry 5.1%. The sample consisted of ileum tissue, taken 55 to 60 days after transplant. These TCRs come from a human patient who received an intestinal transplant, so some T cells may come from the graft donor. The CDR3 runs from the conserved cysteine through the conserved F or W. D genes are given only for firm matches. Only part of the rows carry a size: once, few, many, or a class if the clone is expanded.

TRBJ1-2 TRBV6-6 NA NA CASTHSAAIDGYTF TGTGCCAGCACCCACTCGGCAGCGATAGATGGCTACACCTTC
TRBJ1-6 TRBV4-1 large NA CASSQRQLSGDSPLHF TGCGCCAGCAGCCAGCGACAGCTTTCGGGTGATTCACCCCTCCACTTT
TRBJ2-2 TRBV5-6 few TRBD1 CASSLVSGTGGRGAVF TGTGCCAGCAGCTTGGTCTCCGGGACAGGGGGCCGGGGAGCTGTTTTT
TRBJ1-3 TRBV7-2 NA TRBD1 CASSLAHRGTVGNTIYF TGTGCCAGCAGCTTAGCTCATCGAGGGACAGTTGGAAACACCATATATTTT